This TCR beta chain was observed in a study of human T cells and chemical hapten exposure. Across the study: Sensitization employed 2% DPC on approximately 2 cm by approximately 2 cm of upper inner arm skin.

Documented time point: patch test 1, 2 weeks after DPC sensitization. Treatment denoted: therapeutic diphenylcyclopropenone sensitization with weekly scalp DPC. About this clonotype: As yet, its antigen is unknown.

Study-wide results and caveats: Significantly more large CDR3 similarity clusters arose among expanded TCRs than among controls.

Authors' methods: The number of TCRs in each sample had a median of about 96,000 and spanned about 23,224 to 700,000. TCRdb reprocessed the RACE reads with MiXCR, giving one entry per CDR3 protein. TCRdb's processing, not the study's, gives the V and J calls here. The table shows about 340,000 distinct CDR3 sequences, with roughly 6.9% occurring only once. V was trimmed by 3 bases and J by 2 bases, leaving 13 bases between them. CDR1 SGHRS and CDR2 YFSETQ come from the germline V gene. The CDR3 has 15 amino acids. The sequences come from whole blood, collected in connection with sensitization to the hapten diphenylcyclopropenone (DPC). The clonotype originates from a woman in her late teens or twenties with alopecia areata. Some clones in this sample may be carry-over from other donors' samples. V and J are TRBV5-1 and TRBJ2-3, with D unresolved. The CDR3 DNA sequence: TGCGCCAGCAGCTCCACGGCCACCTCCACAGATACGCAGTATTTT. Translation gives CASSSTATSTDTQYF.